This T cell receptor beta chain was captured by sequencing in a study of blood T cell repertoires in COVID-19 (dated by TCRdb to the early 2020s). Looking at the study overall: Samples covering the acute and convalescent phases of COVID-19 were provided by collaborators in the United States, Italy and Spain. Nearly every sample came with metadata listing a de-identified subject ID, COVID-19 status, age in years and sex. The dataset comprised deeply sampled blood TCRbeta repertoires from subjects exposed to, actively infected with, or recovered from COVID-19. Samples came from the ongoing ImmuneRACE study (first 160 participants) plus 1,254 subjects from 6 global collaborators. HLA class I and class II types, where available, came from metadata supplied by the sample provider rather than from assay-based typing. The repertoires were released in a freely available public database meant as a resource for research on the immune response to SARS-CoV-2. The material from the prospective study consisted of cDNA or gDNA derived from T cells, B-cell-depleted T cells, or PBMCs.

Between the V and J ends, shortened by 0 bases and 7 bases respectively, the junction contains 12 bases. From the germline V gene (reference sequence), CDR1 is LGHDT and CDR2 is YNNKEL. Counted from cysteine to phenylalanine, this CDR3 has 14 amino acids. Just CDR3 DNA is preserved here, 42 bases in frame from base 1. Whole blood was collected in K2EDTA tubes by collaborating institutions according to the institutions' own protocols. For TCRbeta analysis, collaborator samples were shipped as frozen whole blood, as isolated PBMCs, or as DNA extracted from either sample type. With respect to this clone: Its target antigen remains unknown. No per-base quality is available; no much larger clone lies one base away.

The immunoSEQ Assay, a bias-controlled multiplex PCR, was used to amplify TCRbeta CDR3 regions from genomic DNA. The authors' analysis ran thus. Nucleated cell counts per sample were estimated from amplification of reference gene primers within the assay. To quantify the absolute abundance of each unique TCRbeta CDR3 rearrangement, sequence reads were collapsed and filtered. For each sample, productive Simpson clonality was calculated by taking the square root of Simpson's diversity index across productive rearrangements. The clones in this table, taken by TCRdb from immuneACCESS, are in-frame only. Not every clone is retained; where verified, under half of the shortfall comes from an unresolved V gene, and the cause of the rest is unknown. V and J calls and clone size are those listed in that table; D and trimming were worked out from the DNA. This sample is represented by about 94,000 clones; more than 65% of them were singletons. 6.3% of the sample is in the top ten clones.

What the work shows at the level of the full study, not this receptor alone: How much clinical and demographic metadata was included differed by source and by participant, and the metadata was provided uncurated.

The V and J genes are TRBV3-1 (or the pseudogene TRBV3-2) and TRBJ1-1; TRBD1 is perhaps the D gene, given 5 matching bases. Sequencing was performed on peripheral blood. The clonotype originates from a man between 60 and 75 years old with acute or convalescent COVID-19. The nucleotide sequence reads TGTGCCAGCAGCCAAGATCTAGGGGCAAGTGAAGCTTTCTTT. Its product reads: CASSQDLGASEAFF.